The subject of this entry is one T cell receptor (beta chain). The data belong to a study of regulatory T cells in long-lasting Graves disease. Both iRepertoire HTBI primers and Arm-PCR of CDR3 regions were used to build the TCR beta libraries. Each CDR3 protein is one row after TCRdb ran MiXCR on the multiplex PCR reads. The repertoire consists of more than 350,000 distinct CDR3 sequences, with 20% to 25% occurring once and the leading ten covering roughly 13%. Time point here: persistent/refractory GD, antithyroid drugs over 5 years with positive TRAb. RNA extracted from PBMCs served as the sequencing template. The collection involved drawing around 8.5 milliliters of peripheral blood into EDTA tubes. Germline assignment: CDR1 MNHEY and CDR2 SMNVEV (reference sequence). V dropped 8 bases and J dropped 6; count of bases not matched to a gene: 5. The CDR3 spans 14 residues.

This chain joins TRBV27 and TRBJ2-1; 12 bases are shared with TRBD2. This receptor was identified in a female donor with Graves disease. This sample comprised peripheral blood mononuclear cells (PBMCs), obtained when the disease was refractory, from a patient treated with antithyroid drugs. For the CDR3, the DNA is TGTGCCAGCGGACGACTAGCGGGGGTCAATGAGCAGTTCTTC. As protein: CASGRLAGVNEQFF.